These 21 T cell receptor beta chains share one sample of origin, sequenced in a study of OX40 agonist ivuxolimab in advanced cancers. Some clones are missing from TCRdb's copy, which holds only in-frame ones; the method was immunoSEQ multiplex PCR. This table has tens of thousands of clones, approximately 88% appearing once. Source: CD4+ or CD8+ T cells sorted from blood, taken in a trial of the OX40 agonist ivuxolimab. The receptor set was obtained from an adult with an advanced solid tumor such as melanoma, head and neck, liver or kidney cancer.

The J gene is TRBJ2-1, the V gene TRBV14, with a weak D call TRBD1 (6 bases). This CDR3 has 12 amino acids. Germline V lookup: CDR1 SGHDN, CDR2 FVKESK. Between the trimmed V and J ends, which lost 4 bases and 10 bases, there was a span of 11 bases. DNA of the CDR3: TGTGCCAGCAGCCCTCAGGGGATGGAGCAGTTCTTC. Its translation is CASSPQGMEQFF.

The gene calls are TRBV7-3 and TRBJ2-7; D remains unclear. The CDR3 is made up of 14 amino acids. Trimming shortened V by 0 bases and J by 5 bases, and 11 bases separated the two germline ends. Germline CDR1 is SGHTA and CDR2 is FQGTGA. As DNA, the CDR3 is TGTGCCAGCAGCTTAACTGGTGGGGTCGACGAGCAGTACTTC. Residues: CASSLTGGVDEQYF.

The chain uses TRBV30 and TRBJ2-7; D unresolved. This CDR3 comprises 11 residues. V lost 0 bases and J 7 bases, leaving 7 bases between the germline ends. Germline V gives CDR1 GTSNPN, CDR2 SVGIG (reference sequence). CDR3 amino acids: CAWSVQWEQYF. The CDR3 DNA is TGTGCCTGGAGTGTACAATGGGAGCAGTACTTC.

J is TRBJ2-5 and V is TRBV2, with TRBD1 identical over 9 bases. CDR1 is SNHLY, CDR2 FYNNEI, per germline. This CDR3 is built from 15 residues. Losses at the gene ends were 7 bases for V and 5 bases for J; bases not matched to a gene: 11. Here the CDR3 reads CASIDHTGGGETQYF. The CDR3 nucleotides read TGTGCCAGCATCGACCACACAGGGGGCGGCGAGACCCAGTACTTC. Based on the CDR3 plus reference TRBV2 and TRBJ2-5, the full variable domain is EPEVTQTPSHQVTQMGQEVILRCVPISNHLYFYWYRQILGQKVEFLVSFYNNEISEKSEIFDDQFSVERPDGSNFTLKIRSTKLEDSAMYFCASIDHTGGGETQYFGPGTRLLVL.

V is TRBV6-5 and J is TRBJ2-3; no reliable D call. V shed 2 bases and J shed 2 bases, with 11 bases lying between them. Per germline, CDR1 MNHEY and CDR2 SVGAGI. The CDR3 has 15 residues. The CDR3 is CASSYGSAYTDTQYF. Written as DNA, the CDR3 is TGTGCCAGCAGTTACGGGTCGGCGTACACAGATACGCAGTATTTT.

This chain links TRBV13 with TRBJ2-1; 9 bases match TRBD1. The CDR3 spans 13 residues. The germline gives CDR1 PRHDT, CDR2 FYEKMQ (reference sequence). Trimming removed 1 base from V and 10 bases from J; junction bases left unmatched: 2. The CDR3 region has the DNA TGTGCCAGCAGCTTAGAACAGGGGGCCGAGCAGTTCTTC. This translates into CASSLEQGAEQFF.

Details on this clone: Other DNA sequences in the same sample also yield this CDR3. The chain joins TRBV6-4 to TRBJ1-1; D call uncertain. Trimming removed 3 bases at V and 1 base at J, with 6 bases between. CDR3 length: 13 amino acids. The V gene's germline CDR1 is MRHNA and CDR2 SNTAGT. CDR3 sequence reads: CASSEIPNTEAFF. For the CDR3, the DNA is TGTGCCAGCAGTGAAATCCCGAACACTGAAGCTTTCTTT.

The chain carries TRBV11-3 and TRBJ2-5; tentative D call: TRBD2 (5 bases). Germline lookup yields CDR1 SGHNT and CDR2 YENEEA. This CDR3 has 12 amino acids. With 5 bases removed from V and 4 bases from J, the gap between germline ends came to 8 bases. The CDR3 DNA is TGTGCCAGCAGCGGAGAGGGAGAGACCCAGTACTTC. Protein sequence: CASSGEGETQYF.

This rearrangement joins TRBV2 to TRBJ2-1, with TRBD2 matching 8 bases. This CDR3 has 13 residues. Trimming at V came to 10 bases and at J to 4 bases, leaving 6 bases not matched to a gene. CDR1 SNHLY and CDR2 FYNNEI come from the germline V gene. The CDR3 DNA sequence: TGTGCCACACTAGCGGAGACTTACAATGAGCAGTTCTTC. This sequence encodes CATLAETYNEQFF.

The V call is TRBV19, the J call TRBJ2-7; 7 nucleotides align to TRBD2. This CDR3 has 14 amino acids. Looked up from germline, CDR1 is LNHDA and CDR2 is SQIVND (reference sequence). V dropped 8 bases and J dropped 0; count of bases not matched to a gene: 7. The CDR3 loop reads CASGWGGDSYEQYF. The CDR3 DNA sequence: TGTGCCAGTGGGTGGGGAGGGGACTCCTACGAGCAGTACTTC.

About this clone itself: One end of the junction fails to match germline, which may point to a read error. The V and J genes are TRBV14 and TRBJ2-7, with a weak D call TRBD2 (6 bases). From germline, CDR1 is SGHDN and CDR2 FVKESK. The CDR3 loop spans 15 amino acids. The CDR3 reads CASSAVPGGSFEQYF. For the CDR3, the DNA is TGTGCCAGCAGCGCAGTTCCCGGGGGTTCCTTCGAGCAGTACTTC.

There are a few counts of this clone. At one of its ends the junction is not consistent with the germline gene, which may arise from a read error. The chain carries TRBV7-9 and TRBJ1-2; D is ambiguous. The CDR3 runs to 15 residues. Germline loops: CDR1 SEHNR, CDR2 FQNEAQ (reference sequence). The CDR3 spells CASSLAPSVDNGYTF. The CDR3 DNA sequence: TGTGCCAGCAGCCTAGCCCCATCGGTAGATAATGGCTACACCTTC.

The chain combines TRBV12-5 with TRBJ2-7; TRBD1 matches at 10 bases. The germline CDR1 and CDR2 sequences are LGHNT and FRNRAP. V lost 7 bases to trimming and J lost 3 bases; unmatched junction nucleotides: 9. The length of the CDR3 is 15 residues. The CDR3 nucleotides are TGTGCTAGTGCCCCCTTCGGGACAGGGGTCTACGAGCAGTACTTC. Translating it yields CASAPFGTGVYEQYF.

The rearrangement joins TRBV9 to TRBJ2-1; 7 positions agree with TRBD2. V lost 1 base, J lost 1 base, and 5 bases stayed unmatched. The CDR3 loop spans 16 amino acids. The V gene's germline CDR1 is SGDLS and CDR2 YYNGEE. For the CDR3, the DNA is TGTGCCAGCAGCGTACGGCGGGAGATGTCCTACAATGAGCAGTTCTTC. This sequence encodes CASSVRREMSYNEQFF.

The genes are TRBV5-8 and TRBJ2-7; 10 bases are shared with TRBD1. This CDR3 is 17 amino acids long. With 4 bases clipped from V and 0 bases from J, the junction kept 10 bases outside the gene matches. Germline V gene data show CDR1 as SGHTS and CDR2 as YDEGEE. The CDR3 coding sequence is TGTGCCAGCAGCCCCGCACGGGGGACAGGGGACTCCTACGAGCAGTACTTC. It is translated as CASSPARGTGDSYEQYF.

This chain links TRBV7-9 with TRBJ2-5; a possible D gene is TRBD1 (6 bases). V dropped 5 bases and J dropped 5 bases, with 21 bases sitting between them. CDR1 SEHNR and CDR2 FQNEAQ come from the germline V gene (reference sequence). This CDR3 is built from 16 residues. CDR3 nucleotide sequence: TGTGCCAGCAGCGATAGCCTGGGACAAAGTTTGGAGACCCAGTACTTC. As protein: CASSDSLGQSLETQYF.

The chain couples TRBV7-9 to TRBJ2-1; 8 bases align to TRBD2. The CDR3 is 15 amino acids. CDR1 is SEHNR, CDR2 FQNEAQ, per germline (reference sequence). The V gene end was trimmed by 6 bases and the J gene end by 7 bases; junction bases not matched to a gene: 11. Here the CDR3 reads CASSPIAGSGNEQFF. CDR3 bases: TGTGCCAGCAGTCCTATAGCGGGATCGGGGAATGAGCAGTTCTTC.

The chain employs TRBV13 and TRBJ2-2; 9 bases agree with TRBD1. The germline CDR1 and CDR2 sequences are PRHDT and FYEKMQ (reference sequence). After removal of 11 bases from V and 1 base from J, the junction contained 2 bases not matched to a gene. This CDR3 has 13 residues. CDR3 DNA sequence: TGTGCCTGGGGACAGGGGAACACCGGGGAGCTGTTTTTT. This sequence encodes CAWGQGNTGELFF.

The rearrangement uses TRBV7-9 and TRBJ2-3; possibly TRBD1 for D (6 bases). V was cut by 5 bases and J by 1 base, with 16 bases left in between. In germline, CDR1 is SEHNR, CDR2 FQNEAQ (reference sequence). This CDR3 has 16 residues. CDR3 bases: TGTGCCAGCAGCCAGTCAGGGGTGCTACGCACAGATACGCAGTATTTT. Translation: CASSQSGVLRTDTQYF.

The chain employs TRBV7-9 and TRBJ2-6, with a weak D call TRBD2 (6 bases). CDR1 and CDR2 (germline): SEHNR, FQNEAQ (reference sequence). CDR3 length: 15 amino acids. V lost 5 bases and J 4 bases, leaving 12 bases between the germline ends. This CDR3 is CASSPGGYGANVLTF. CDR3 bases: TGTGCCAGCAGCCCCGGAGGGTACGGGGCCAACGTCCTGACTTTC.

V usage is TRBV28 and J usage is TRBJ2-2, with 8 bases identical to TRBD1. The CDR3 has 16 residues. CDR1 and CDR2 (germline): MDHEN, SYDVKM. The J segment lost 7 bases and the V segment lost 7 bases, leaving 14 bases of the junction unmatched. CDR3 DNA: TGTGCCAGCACGATTCCAACGGGACAGGTCGACGGGGAGCTGTTTTTT. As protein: CASTIPTGQVDGELFF.